This T cell receptor beta chain derives from a study of shared clonotypes between healthy human individuals. Study-level points and caveats: In this cohort, only blood was sampled, and tissue repertoires likely differ. The generation probabilities recorded for non-shared clonotypes fell below those of clonotypes shared by all four donors.

As for this clone: Antigen unknown.

Once extracted for a subset, genomic DNA was divided evenly among several immunoSEQ plates. The table came from immunoSEQ multiplex PCR; TCRdb's copy has only in-frame clones and leaves some out. The repertoire holds under 2.5 million clones, 85% to 95% seen once, with 0.37% in the top ten. The germline V gene has CDR1 SGHRS and CDR2 YFSETQ. The length of the CDR3 is 17 residues. V lost 2 bases, J lost 1 base, and 8 bases stayed unmatched. This sequence originates from a man younger than 35 in good health. Some clones in this sample may be carry-over from other donors' samples. This chain joins TRBV5-1 and TRBJ2-2, with 7 bases that match TRBD2. Sequencing was done on a sample of naive CD4+ T cells from PBMCs. Subset noted: CD45RA+ positively selected. The CDR3 sequence is CASSFRPSGVNTGELFF. The DNA for the CDR3 is TGCGCCAGCAGCTTTAGGCCTAGCGGAGTGAACACCGGGGAGCTGTTTTTT.